The T cell receptor (beta chain) under discussion was sequenced for a study of OX40 agonist ivuxolimab in advanced cancers. The wider study: Dose-escalation patients had hepatocellular carcinoma, melanoma, renal cell or head and neck cancer. Having had anti-PD-1, anti-PD-L1 or anti-CTLA-4 therapy before was allowed, and roughly 40% had some. Broader study findings: Averaged across samples, CD8+ T cells carried more expanded clones than CD4+ did. CD4+ and CD8+ blood T cells expanded clonally by week 6 at 0.1 to 3.0 mg/kg.

The assay was immunoSEQ multiplex PCR, and TCRdb's table has in-frame clones only and misses some. The sample lists 98,000 or so clones, around nine tenths occurring once. Trimming took 5 bases from V and 4 from J; bases not matched to a gene: 8. The CDR3 covers 17 residues. Germline V gives CDR1 KGHSH, CDR2 LQKENI. This clone was seen once. Its cognate antigen is unknown. The chain joins TRBV18 to TRBJ2-2; 12 nucleotides line up with TRBD2. This clonotype was obtained from an adult with an advanced solid tumor such as melanoma, head and neck, liver or kidney cancer. The sequenced sample was CD4+ or CD8+ T cells sorted from blood, obtained in a trial of the OX40 agonist ivuxolimab. CDR3 DNA sequence: TGTGCCAGCTCATCTAAACTAGCGGGAGGAGGCACCGGGGAGCTGTTTTTT. Translated, it gives CASSSKLAGGGTGELFF.